This TCR beta chain originates from a study of graft-versus-host responses after intestinal transplantation. Study-level information: As for transplant type, recipients had multivisceral, liver-intestinal, or isolated intestinal grafts. Each recipient received anti-thymocyte globulin induction, then tacrolimus and steroids for approximately 3 years.

Profiling relied on immunoSEQ multiplex PCR, and the TCRdb table lists in-frame clones only, not all of them. Of just over 20,000 clones in the sample, around 92% were seen once. Whole-study results and caveats: Levels of circulating GvH clones at their peak were associated with early post-transplant HvG declines. Allograft clonal ratios (graft-versus-host to host-versus-graft) were high in patients who had graft-donor T cell macrochimerism.

The CDR3 sequence is 15 residues long. CDR1 is SGHVS and CDR2 is FNYEAQ in the germline V gene. V was trimmed by 2 bases and J by 2 bases, leaving 12 bases between them. Concerning this clone: Its specificity is unknown.

The clonotype originates from a human patient who received an intestinal transplant, so some T cells may come from the graft donor. The specimen was PBMCs, collected approximately 260 days after intestinal transplant. The rearrangement uses TRBV7-6 and TRBJ1-1; no firm D call. The CDR3 reads CASSLMADLNTEAFF. The CDR3 DNA reads as TGTGCCAGCAGCTTAATGGCAGACCTTAACACTGAAGCTTTCTTT.